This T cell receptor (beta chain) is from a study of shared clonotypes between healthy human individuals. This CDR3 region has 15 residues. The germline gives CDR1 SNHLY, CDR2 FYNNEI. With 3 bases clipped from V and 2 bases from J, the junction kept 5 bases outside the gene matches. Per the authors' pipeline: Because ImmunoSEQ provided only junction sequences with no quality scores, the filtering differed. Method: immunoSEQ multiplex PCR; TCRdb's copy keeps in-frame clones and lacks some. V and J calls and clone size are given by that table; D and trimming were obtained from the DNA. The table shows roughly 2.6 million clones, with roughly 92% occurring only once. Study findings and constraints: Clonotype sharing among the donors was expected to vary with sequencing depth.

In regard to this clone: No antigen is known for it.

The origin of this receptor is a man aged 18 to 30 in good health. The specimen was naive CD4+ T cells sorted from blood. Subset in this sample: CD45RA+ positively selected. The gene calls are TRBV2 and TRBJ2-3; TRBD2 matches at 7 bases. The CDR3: CASSEGGSDTDTQYF. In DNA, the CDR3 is TGTGCCAGCAGTGAGGGGGGGTCGGACACAGATACGCAGTATTTT.